The 27 T cell receptor beta chains reported below all come from one sample, sequenced in a study of blood T cells in healthy people across ages. A J-beta primer mix and a sample-barcoded 5' primer were used in a second PCR of roughly 6 to 11 cycles. TCRdb fed the 5' RACE reads into MiXCR, producing one record per CDR3 protein. Of around 1.5 million distinct CDR3 sequences listed, approximately 42% are singletons. Sequences were obtained from blood. The receptors originated from a young woman in good health.

The chain has TRBV5-4 and TRBJ1-1, with 8 bases matching TRBD1. The CDR3 is 16 amino acids. The germline gives CDR1 SGHNT, CDR2 YYREEE (reference sequence). J was trimmed by 5 bases and V by 4 bases; bases with no gene match: 13. The CDR3 sequence is CASSGSGGWTGTEAFF. The CDR3, as DNA: TGTGCCAGCAGCGGGTCCGGGGGTTGGACAGGGACTGAAGCTTTCTTT.

This clonotype was detected once. The chain carries TRBV20-1 and TRBJ2-5; D not certain. The better agreement between TRBJ2-7 and the DNA end casts doubt on the J call. Germline CDR1 and CDR2: DFQATT and SNEGSKA (reference sequence). CDR3 length equals 13 residues. CDR3 sequence: CSALSGTPYEQYF. CDR3 coding DNA: TGCAGTGCCCTTTCCGGTACCCCCTACGAGCAGTACTTC.

V and J are TRBV6-5 and TRBJ2-5, with TRBD1 as a possible D gene (5 bases). The J call may be wrong; the DNA end is better matched by TRBJ2-7. This CDR3 is built from 11 residues. The germline gives CDR1 MNHEY, CDR2 SVGAGI. The DNA of the CDR3 is TGTGCCAGCAGACAGGAGCACGAGCAGTACTTC. Its translation is CASRQEHEQYF.

V gene TRBV2 combines with J gene TRBJ2-2; TRBD1 matches 7 bases. There are 16 residues in the CDR3. The junction had 12 bases not matched to a gene; V was cut back by 7 bases and J by 4 bases. Germline V gene lookup returns CDR1 SNHLY and CDR2 FYNNEI. The CDR3 loop reads CASNTQRGPLTGELFF. CDR3 nucleotides: TGTGCCAGCAACACTCAGAGGGGGCCACTCACCGGGGAGCTGTTTTTT.

The chain recombines TRBV6-2 or TRBV6-3 with TRBJ2-1, with 14 bases lining up with TRBD2. Germline CDR1 and CDR2: MNHEY and SVGEGT. This CDR3 has 14 amino acids. Trimming took 6 bases from V and 8 from J; bases not matched to a gene: 3. As DNA, the CDR3 is TGTGCCAGCAGGACTAGCGGGGGGGGGTATGAGCAGTTCTTC. Protein sequence: CASRTSGGGYEQFF.

Concerning this clonotype itself: Given a much more abundant clone one base away, this may be a read error. The chain employs TRBV9 and TRBJ2-1; TRBD2 aligns across 7 bases. Germline V gene data show CDR1 as SGDLS and CDR2 as YYNGEE. This CDR3 has 16 amino acids. Losses at the gene ends were 3 bases for V and 2 bases for J; bases not matched to a gene: 8. The DNA of the CDR3 is TGTGCCAGCAGCGCCGCTAGCGGAGGCCCCTACAATGAGCAGTTCTTC. This translates into CASSAASGGPYNEQFF. The variable domain in full, with the rest retrieved from reference TRBV9 and TRBJ2-1, is DSGVTQTPKHLITATGQRVTLRCSPRSGDLSVYWYQQSLDQGLQFLIQYYNGEERAKGNILERFSAQQFPDLHSELNLSSLELGDSALYFCASSAASGGPYNEQFFGPGTRLTVL.

The V gene is TRBV6-1, the J gene TRBJ1-2; D gene uncertain. The CDR3 is made up of 13 amino acids. Germline-derived CDR1 and CDR2 are MNHNS and SASEGT. The V and J ends lost 1 base and 8 bases respectively, with 11 bases between them. The DNA for the CDR3 is TGTGCCAGCAGTGAAGTCGATCTCCGGGGCTACACCTTC. This translates into CASSEVDLRGYTF.

V and J are TRBV2 and TRBJ1-2; D may be TRBD1 (6 bases). CDR1 and CDR2 from the germline V gene are SNHLY and FYNNEI. V was clipped by 5 bases and J by 3 bases, with 13 bases between them. The CDR3 is 14 residues long. CDR3 in DNA: TGTGCCAGCAGTCTCAGGGGAAAGGACTATGGCTACACCTTC. Protein: CASSLRGKDYGYTF.

This clonotype was seen only a few times. In DNA, the CDR3 is TGTGCCAGCAGCCAGCCGGGGGGGGGCCTTCGAAATGAGCAGTTCTTC. Its protein is CASSQPGGGLRNEQFF. The chain links TRBV4-2 to TRBJ2-1; 8 bases line up with TRBD2. Germline V gene sequence: CDR1 LGHNA, CDR2 YNFKEQ. CDR3 length: 16 amino acids. The J segment lost 7 bases and the V segment lost 3 bases, leaving 11 bases of the junction unmatched.

A word on this clonotype: This sequence may be a read error, since a much larger clone differs from it by one base. The rearrangement joins TRBV7-9 to TRBJ1-5; 8 bases line up with TRBD1. Germline V gives CDR1 SEHNR, CDR2 FQNEAQ (reference sequence). The CDR3 totals 15 residues. V lost 5 bases to trimming and J lost 0 bases; unmatched junction nucleotides: 3. In DNA form, the CDR3 reads TGTGCCAGCAGCCAGACAGGGGATAGCAATCAGCCCCAGCATTTT. Protein sequence: CASSQTGDSNQPQHF.

This clonotype was recorded at least ten times. V and J are TRBV7-9 and TRBJ2-1; TRBD2 aligns across 13 bases. The CDR3 is 15 residues long. V gave up 6 bases and J gave up 7 bases; unmatched junction bases: 6. Germline lookup yields CDR1 SEHNR and CDR2 FQNEAQ (reference sequence). Written as DNA, the CDR3 is TGTGCCAGCAGTCTACTAGCGGGAGGGCGGAATGAGCAGTTCTTC. Amino acid sequence: CASSLLAGGRNEQFF.

The table lists this clonotype with a few counts. The chain employs TRBV2 and TRBJ2-7; the match to TRBD2 covers 7 bases. CDR3 size: 12 residues. Germline CDR1 SNHLY, CDR2 FYNNEI. V dropped 4 bases and J dropped 5; count of bases not matched to a gene: 2. CDR3 nucleotide sequence: TGTGCCAGCAGTGCCACTAGCGACGAGCAGTACTTC. Its translation: CASSATSDEQYF. Drawing the rest from reference TRBV2 and TRBJ2-7, the complete variable domain is EPEVTQTPSHQVTQMGQEVILRCVPISNHLYFYWYRQILGQKVEFLVSFYNNEISEKSEIFDDQFSVERPDGSNFTLKIRSTKLEDSAMYFCASSATSDEQYFGPGTRLTVT.

This clonotype occurred a few times. This rearrangement joins TRBV9 to TRBJ2-3; TRBD2 aligns across 7 bases. The CDR3 is 15 residues long. The ends lost 2 bases at V and 2 bases at J; junction bases unmatched: 5. Germline values: CDR1 SGDLS, CDR2 YYNGEE. Here the CDR3 DNA reads TGTGCCAGCAGCGTTGCGGGACTACCCACAGATACGCAGTATTTT. Translation: CASSVAGLPTDTQYF. Full variable domain (missing parts from reference TRBV9 and TRBJ2-3): DSGVTQTPKHLITATGQRVTLRCSPRSGDLSVYWYQQSLDQGLQFLIQYYNGEERAKGNILERFSAQQFPDLHSELNLSSLELGDSALYFCASSVAGLPTDTQYFGPGTRLTVL.

The V gene is TRBV7-2, the J gene TRBJ1-1; 7 nucleotides agree with TRBD1. The CDR3 sequence is 19 residues long. Germline values: CDR1 SGHTA, CDR2 FQGNSA. After removal of 5 bases from V and 2 bases from J, the junction contained 20 bases not matched to a gene. The CDR3 coding sequence is TGTGCCAGCAGCAGTAACACCGAGAAGAGGGGGCGGGCCAACACTGAAGCTTTCTTT. Translation: CASSSNTEKRGRANTEAFF. Complete variable domain (other parts from reference TRBV7-2 and TRBJ1-1): GAGVSQSPSNKVTEKGKDVELRCDPISGHTALYWYRQSLGQGLEFLIYFQGNSAPDKSGLPSDRFSAERTGGSVSTLTIQRTQQEDSAVYLCASSSNTEKRGRANTEAFFGQGTRLTVV.

In this sample, this clonotype turned up a few times. The chain joins TRBV6-1 to TRBJ1-2, with TRBD1 identical over 7 bases. The CDR3 loop spans 14 amino acids. Germline loops: CDR1 MNHNS, CDR2 SASEGT. With V trimmed by 3 bases and J by 5 bases, 6 bases remained unmatched. The CDR3: CASSDPGQPYGYTF. The CDR3 bases are TGTGCCAGCAGTGATCCGGGACAGCCTTATGGCTACACCTTC.

The V call is TRBV28, the J call TRBJ2-7; D is uncertain. Per the germline V gene, CDR1 is MDHEN and CDR2 is SYDVKM. The CDR3 runs to 15 residues. V was clipped by 6 bases and J by 7 bases, with 22 bases between them. CDR3 coding DNA: TGTGCCAGCAGCCGAACTCGCCTATTGTACAATGAGCAGTACTTC. Protein sequence: CASSRTRLLYNEQYF.

In this sample, this clonotype turned up a few times. The chain joins TRBV25-1 to TRBJ2-2, with D perhaps matching TRBD2 (5 bases). In germline, CDR1 is MGHDK, CDR2 SYGVNS. Trimming pared 6 bases from V and 1 base from J, leaving 9 bases between. This CDR3 spans 14 amino acids. Here the CDR3 DNA reads TGTGCCAGCAGCCGGGATTGGAACACCGGGGAGCTGTTTTTT. Its translation: CASSRDWNTGELFF.

This clonotype has a handful of counts. V usage is TRBV11-1 and J usage is TRBJ2-7, with TRBD2 matching over 8 bases. The CDR3 covers 15 residues. Germline V gene data show CDR1 as SGHAT and CDR2 as FQDESV (reference sequence). The V gene end was trimmed by 3 bases and the J gene end by 7 bases; junction bases not matched to a gene: 11. The CDR3 spells CASSFSGDLLDEQYF. CDR3 bases: TGTGCCAGCAGCTTTAGCGGGGACTTGCTCGATGAGCAGTACTTC.

The chain has TRBV7-9 and TRBJ2-5, with 8 bases fitting TRBD2. The CDR3 spans 16 residues. V was pared by 1 base and J by 6 bases, with 10 bases of the junction left unmatched. CDR1 SEHNR and CDR2 FQNEAQ come from the germline V gene (reference sequence). Written as DNA, the CDR3 is TGTGCCAGCAGCTTAGTTTCGGGAGGGCCTCTAAAGACCCAGTACTTC. Amino acid sequence: CASSLVSGGPLKTQYF.

This clonotype was counted between two and nine times. The gene calls are TRBV20-1 and TRBJ2-5, with no clear D. The CDR3 totals 15 residues. Per germline, CDR1 DFQATT and CDR2 SNEGSKA (reference sequence). The CDR3 coding sequence is TGCAGCCTCACGAGGAACCAGCGTAATGGGTCGACCCAGTACTTC. Translated: CSLTRNQRNGSTQYF.

This clonotype turned up a few times. The gene calls are TRBV10-3 and TRBJ2-7, with 8 bases lining up with TRBD1. Germline V gene sequence: CDR1 ENHRY, CDR2 SYGVKD. Unmatched junction bases numbered 5, after V lost 7 bases and J lost 0 bases. The CDR3 spans 14 residues. The CDR3 DNA follows: TGTGCCATCACCAGGACAGGGAGCTCCTACGAGCAGTACTTC. It is translated as CAITRTGSSYEQYF.

The sample holds many counts of this clonotype. The chain recombines TRBV20-1 with TRBJ2-7; D tentatively reads TRBD1 or TRBD2 (5 bases each). Trimming pared 6 bases from V and 3 bases from J, leaving 15 bases between. The V gene's germline CDR1 is DFQATT and CDR2 SNEGSKA (reference sequence). This CDR3 is 13 amino acids long. The CDR3 DNA sequence: TGCAGTGCCCCGGGACGGAGCTTCTACGAGCAGTACTTC. This codes for CSAPGRSFYEQYF.

This clonotype turned up a few times. The J gene is TRBJ2-7, the V gene TRBV6-1; 10 bases match TRBD2. V dropped 4 bases and J dropped 4; count of bases not matched to a gene: 4. There are 14 residues in the CDR3. Germline lookup yields CDR1 MNHNS and CDR2 SASEGT. CDR3 coding DNA: TGTGCCAGCAGTGTCGCTAGCGGGGGATACGAGCAGTACTTC. This gives the protein CASSVASGGYEQYF.

The chain links TRBV7-8 to TRBJ1-3; TRBD1 agrees at 8 bases. The CDR3 spans 16 residues. The V gene end was trimmed by 4 bases and the J gene end by 3 bases; junction bases not matched to a gene: 8. Germline lookup yields CDR1 SGHVS and CDR2 FQNEAQ. The CDR3 nucleotides read TGTGCCAGCAGCTCCAAAGACAGGGGAATTGGAAACACCATATATTTT. Residues: CASSSKDRGIGNTIYF.

This clonotype has a handful of counts. The chain links TRBV12-3 or TRBV12-4 to TRBJ1-2; 12 bases are shared with TRBD1. V was clipped by 5 bases and J by 4 bases; unmatched bases: 2. This CDR3 is built from 14 residues. CDR3 amino acids: CASSMGQGAYGYTF. The CDR3, as DNA: TGTGCCAGCAGTATGGGACAGGGGGCCTATGGCTACACCTTC.

This clonotype was picked up one time. The chain uses TRBV6-1 and TRBJ2-1, with D unclear. Germline V gives CDR1 MNHNS, CDR2 SASEGT. The V gene lost 3 bases and the J gene lost 8 bases, with 14 bases spanning the gap. This CDR3 has 14 amino acids. As DNA, the CDR3 is TGTGCCAGCAGTGATGAGTGGGTCGGAGATGAGCAGTTCTTC. Translating it yields CASSDEWVGDEQFF.

The chain uses TRBV28 and TRBJ1-2; TRBD1 matches 10 bases. Trimming at V came to 6 bases and at J to 4 bases, leaving 2 bases not matched to a gene. The CDR3 consists of 13 residues. In germline, CDR1 is MDHEN, CDR2 SYDVKM. The CDR3 coding sequence is TGTGCCAGCAGGGGACAGGGGATCTATGGCTACACCTTC. This sequence encodes CASRGQGIYGYTF.